These 17 T cell receptor beta chains were sequenced from one sample in a study of shared clonotypes between healthy human individuals. Naive CD8 populations comprised CD45RO-negative cells positively selected for CCR7, excluding terminally differentiated effector memory CD45RA+ cells. The data were produced by immunoSEQ multiplex PCR, yet TCRdb's version contains in-frame clones alone and is incomplete. The sample shows millions of clones, approximately 95% of them seen only once. Sequencing was performed on naive CD8+ T cells sorted from blood. The receptors shown here come from a man between 18 and 29 years old in good health.

The chain couples TRBV7-9 to TRBJ1-1, with 7 bases identical to TRBD1. There are 15 residues in the CDR3. Germline V lookup: CDR1 SEHNR, CDR2 FQNEAQ (reference sequence). Losses at the gene ends were 2 bases for V and 0 bases for J; bases not matched to a gene: 3. For the CDR3, the DNA is TGTGCCAGCAGCTTAAAGGGACAGATGAACACTGAAGCTTTCTTT. Residues: CASSLKGQMNTEAFF.

The rearrangement uses TRBV28 and TRBJ2-2; 12 nucleotides match TRBD2. Germline V CDR1 and CDR2: MDHEN, SYDVKM. The CDR3 covers 16 residues. V was pared by 6 bases and J by 6 bases, with 8 bases of the junction left unmatched. The CDR3 region has the DNA TGTGCCAGCAGCCCCATCCTAGCGGGGGGGGCCGGGGAGCTGTTTTTT. Its translation: CASSPILAGGAGELFF.

The chain couples TRBV7-3 to TRBJ1-4; D gene uncertain. The CDR3 runs to 18 residues. CDR1 and CDR2 from the germline V gene are SGHTA and FQGTGA. With 4 bases removed from V and 2 bases from J, the gap between germline ends came to 20 bases. Here the CDR3 DNA reads TGTGCCAGCAGCTCCCCCGGCGTACGGCTTGGCACTAATGAAAAACTGTTTTTT. Its protein is CASSSPGVRLGTNEKLFF.

The V gene is TRBV12-5, the J gene TRBJ2-7; TRBD2 matches at 9 bases. From germline, CDR1 is LGHNT and CDR2 FRNRAP. Unmatched junction bases numbered 8, after V lost 0 bases and J lost 5 bases. CDR3 size: 16 residues. As DNA, the CDR3 is TGTGCTAGTGGTTTGGTACCGGGGAGCGGGAGGCACGAGCAGTACTTC. Its protein is CASGLVPGSGRHEQYF.

CDR3 amino acids: CASSQDTGDYSPLHF. CDR3 nucleotide sequence: TGCGCCAGCAGCCAAGATACGGGTGACTATTCACCCCTCCACTTT. The chain uses TRBV4-1 and TRBJ1-6; D gene unclear. CDR1 is MGHRA and CDR2 is YSYEKL in the germline V gene. This CDR3 is 15 amino acids long. Trimming took 0 bases from V and 8 from J, leaving 11 bases between them.

V gene TRBV30 combines with J gene TRBJ1-5; D possibly corresponds to TRBD1 (6 bases). CDR1 is GTSNPN, CDR2 SVGIG, per germline (reference sequence). The CDR3 has 15 amino acids. Between the trimmed V and J ends, which lost 2 bases and 2 bases, there was a span of 13 bases. In DNA, the CDR3 is TGTGCCTGGAGTCTTGGATCAGGGGGCAATCAGCCCCAGCATTTT. Translated, it gives CAWSLGSGGNQPQHF.

This chain joins TRBV25-1 and TRBJ1-2; no definite D call. V was trimmed by 4 bases and J by 2 bases, leaving 17 bases between them. Germline CDR1 reads MGHDK; CDR2 reads SYGVNS. The length of the CDR3 is 16 residues. The CDR3 sequence: CASSGRHSEENYGYTF. The CDR3 nucleotides read TGTGCCAGCAGTGGTAGGCATAGTGAGGAAAACTATGGCTACACCTTC.

The V and J genes are TRBV14 and TRBJ2-7; 8 bases align to TRBD1. The CDR3 has 15 amino acids. Trimming removed 3 bases from V and 3 bases from J; junction bases left unmatched: 7. Germline values: CDR1 SGHDN, CDR2 FVKESK. CDR3 amino acids: CASSHGQGFSYEQYF. The CDR3 nucleotides read TGTGCCAGCAGCCATGGACAGGGTTTTAGCTACGAGCAGTACTTC.

The chain has TRBV29-1 and TRBJ1-2; a weak D match, TRBD1 (5 bases). Germline assignment: CDR1 SQVTM and CDR2 ANQGSEA. The CDR3 consists of 13 residues. V lost 3 bases to trimming and J lost 3 bases, with 11 bases between them. This CDR3 is CSVDPTGDYGYTF. The CDR3 DNA follows: TGCAGCGTTGACCCCACGGGGGACTATGGCTACACCTTC.

The chain has TRBV15 and TRBJ2-7; D may be TRBD1 (6 bases). This CDR3 is built from 14 residues. V lost 0 bases and J lost 5, with 11 bases in between. CDR1 and CDR2 (germline): LNHNV, YYDKDF (reference sequence). CDR3 DNA sequence: TGTGCCACCAGCAGAGATTCAGGGGTCAACGAGCAGTACTTC. It is translated as CATSRDSGVNEQYF. The full variable domain, completed using reference TRBV15 and TRBJ2-7, is DAMVIQNPRYQVTQFGKPVTLSCSQTLNHNVMYWYQQKSSQAPKLLFHYYDKDFNNEADTPDNFQSRRPNTSFCFLDIRSPGLGDTAMYLCATSRDSGVNEQYFGPGTRLTVT.

As concerns this clone: At the DNA level, this CDR3 is encoded by other sequences in the same sample as well. This chain links TRBV7-9 with TRBJ2-1; the match to TRBD2 covers 11 bases. The CDR3 contains 15 residues. The J segment lost 2 bases and the V segment lost 3 bases, leaving 0 bases of the junction unmatched. The V gene's germline CDR1 is SEHNR and CDR2 FQNEAQ (reference sequence). The CDR3: CASSLTSGTYNEQFF. CDR3 DNA: TGTGCCAGCAGCTTGACTAGCGGGACCTACAATGAGCAGTTCTTC.

The chain combines TRBV30 with TRBJ2-7, with D perhaps TRBD1 or TRBD2 (5 bases each). The CDR3 consists of 13 residues. From germline, CDR1 is GTSNPN and CDR2 SVGIG (reference sequence). V was pared by 3 bases and J by 6 bases, with 15 bases between. Written as DNA, the CDR3 is TGTGCCTGGAGGGGGGAAGGCCGGGGCGAGCAGTACTTC. This codes for CAWRGEGRGEQYF.

V is TRBV9 and J is TRBJ2-1; the match to TRBD2 covers 8 bases. CDR3 size: 14 residues. V lost 2 bases to trimming and J lost 9 bases; unmatched junction nucleotides: 7. CDR1 SGDLS and CDR2 YYNGEE come from the germline V gene. CDR3 in DNA: TGTGCCAGCAGCGTTGAGGGACTAGATATTGAGCAGTTCTTC. This translates into CASSVEGLDIEQFF. Full variable domain (rest looked up from reference TRBV9 and TRBJ2-1): DSGVTQTPKHLITATGQRVTLRCSPRSGDLSVYWYQQSLDQGLQFLIQYYNGEERAKGNILERFSAQQFPDLHSELNLSSLELGDSALYFCASSVEGLDIEQFFGPGTRLTVL.

The chain combines TRBV6-1 with TRBJ2-1, with a tentative D call TRBD1 (7 bases). The CDR3 is made up of 15 amino acids. V was shortened by 4 bases and J by 4 bases, with 14 bases between the two germline ends. Per germline, CDR1 MNHNS and CDR2 SASEGT. The CDR3 region has the DNA TGTGCCAGCAGTGGATACAGGGGAGGATACAATGAGCAGTTCTTC. Translation gives CASSGYRGGYNEQFF.

The gene calls are TRBV6-5 and TRBJ1-4; 8 bases fit TRBD1. Trimming took 5 bases from V and 8 from J; bases not matched to a gene: 10. The CDR3 runs to 15 residues. From germline, CDR1 is MNHEY and CDR2 SVGAGI. DNA of the CDR3: TGTGCCAGCAGTGTCTGGACAGGGATTGGCGAAAAACTGTTTTTT. Translating it yields CASSVWTGIGEKLFF.

This chain connects TRBV2 to TRBJ2-7, with D maybe TRBD1 (5 bases). CDR3 length: 12 amino acids. The germline V gene has CDR1 SNHLY and CDR2 FYNNEI. V was cut by 3 bases and J by 5 bases, with 8 bases left in between. CDR3 nucleotides: TGTGCCAGCAGTGACAGGGAAAACGAGCAGTACTTC. This translates into CASSDRENEQYF.

CDR3 in DNA: TGTGCCAGCAGTGATGGAGAGAACACTGAAGCTTTCTTT. Amino acid sequence: CASSDGENTEAFF. The V call is TRBV2, the J call TRBJ1-1; no reliable D call. The V gene's germline CDR1 is SNHLY and CDR2 FYNNEI. This CDR3 contains 13 residues. V was pared by 3 bases and J by 1 base, with 6 bases between.